The T cell receptor (beta chain) described here comes from a study of blood T cell repertoires in COVID-19. About the research overall: Acute and convalescent COVID-19 specimens originated in the United States, Italy and Spain. PBMCs, B-cell-depleted T cells, or T cells provided the cDNA or gDNA that made up the material.

CDR3 length: 13 residues. With 7 bases removed from V and 0 bases from J, the gap between germline ends came to 4 bases. CDR1 and CDR2 from the germline V gene are MDHEN and SYDVKM. Original handling: Amplified reference gene primers provided the basis for estimating nucleated cell counts. Data came from immunoSEQ multiplex PCR; TCRdb stores just in-frame clones and leaves some out. V and J calls and clone size come straight from that table; D and trimming were deduced from the DNA. The repertoire holds 150,000 to 200,000 clones, with around 90% as singletons. The receptor was isolated from a middle-aged man with active or convalescent COVID-19. The V and J genes are TRBV28 and TRBJ1-6, with D uncertain. The sample consisted of peripheral blood. CDR3 sequence (DNA): TGTGCCAGCACGAGCTCCTATAATTCACCCCTCCACTTT. It translates to CASTSSYNSPLHF.